This T cell receptor (beta chain) is drawn from a study of Graves' ophthalmopathy and Graves' hyperthyroidism. In the study overall: Stable hyperthyroidism referred to disease that showed no ophthalmopathy within 18 months of follow-up.

Other autoimmune diseases, uncontrolled infections, pregnancy or lactation excluded patients from enrollment. A diagnosis was made from clinical symptoms together with serum thyroxine, TRAb, thyroid ultrasound and orbital computed tomography. The germline V gene has CDR1 SEHNR and CDR2 FQNEAQ (reference sequence). There are 15 residues in the CDR3. The sequenced template was RNA, covering the TCR beta CDR3 region. First-round RT-PCR with HTBI primers preceded a second-round multiplex PCR. TCRdb reprocessed the multiplex PCR reads with MiXCR, giving one entry per CDR3 protein. This table holds over a million distinct CDR3 sequences, less than 45% found once. Turning to this clonotype: A read error is possible here, since a much larger clone lies one base away.

The V and J genes are TRBV7-9 and TRBJ1-5, with 8 bases that match TRBD1. The TCR originated in an adult man with Graves' hyperthyroidism. Sequenced: peripheral blood or thyroid tissue (not recorded which). DNA for the CDR3: TGTGTCAGCAGCTCAAGTGACAGGGGCCATCAGCCCCAGCATTTT. This encodes CVSSSSDRGHQPQHF.